This entry describes one TCR beta chain. Its antigen is unidentified. PCR was performed using 60 Vbeta and 13 Jbeta primers. Only in-frame clones appear in the TCRdb table, and some are missing; sequencing was by immunoSEQ multiplex PCR. The table has approximately 110,000 clones, 74% seen once; the top ten hold 2.6%. Healthy individuals who donated bone marrow served as the donors. The data stem from a study of cytomegalovirus exposure and HLA in healthy donors. Overall study: Most genotyped donors, approximately 77% of around 370, had Caucasian-associated genetic ancestry.

The ends were cut back, 5 bases at V and 0 bases at J, with 5 bases in the middle. The CDR3 loop spans 13 amino acids. Per germline, CDR1 LNHDA and CDR2 SQIVND (reference sequence). The study, taken as a whole, reports: The authors excluded some V segments, including TRBV6-2 and TRBV6-3, as indistinguishable. An ancestry cluster, one associated with Asian ancestry, reportedly showed fewer N-insertions than the roughly 700-donor mean in a later analysis.

The source material was PBMCs. The TCR originated in a man aged 45-60 years in good health and CMV-seropositive. The rearrangement uses TRBV19 and TRBJ1-3; D unclear. The CDR3 DNA reads as TGTGCCAGTAGTGTTTACTCTGGAAACACCATATATTTT. Its translation: CASSVYSGNTIYF.